This TCR beta chain was retrieved from a study of blood T cell repertoires in COVID-19. About the study: COVID-19 samples collected from the United States, Italy and Spain covered acute and convalescent phases. Nucleic acid was either cDNA or gDNA, and it came from T cells, B-cell-depleted T cells, or PBMCs.

As processed by the authors: Estimates of nucleated cell counts were drawn from the amplification of reference gene primers. The table came from immunoSEQ multiplex PCR; TCRdb's copy has only in-frame clones and leaves some out. V, J and clone size reflect that table, while D and trimming were determined from the DNA. The profile shows around 80,000 clones, approximately 84% of them singletons. The specimen sequenced was peripheral blood. This clonotype was sampled from a human donor in a cohort sampled during active COVID-19.

The CDR3 is CASSIGLAGWSSYEQYF. For the CDR3, the DNA is TGTGCCAGTAGTATTGGACTAGCGGGGTGGAGCTCCTACGAGCAGTACTTC. The rearrangement links TRBV19 to TRBJ2-7; TRBD2 aligns across 12 bases. The CDR3 loop spans 17 amino acids. The germline gives CDR1 LNHDA, CDR2 SQIVND (reference sequence). V shed 3 bases and J 0 bases; nucleotides not matched to a gene: 6.